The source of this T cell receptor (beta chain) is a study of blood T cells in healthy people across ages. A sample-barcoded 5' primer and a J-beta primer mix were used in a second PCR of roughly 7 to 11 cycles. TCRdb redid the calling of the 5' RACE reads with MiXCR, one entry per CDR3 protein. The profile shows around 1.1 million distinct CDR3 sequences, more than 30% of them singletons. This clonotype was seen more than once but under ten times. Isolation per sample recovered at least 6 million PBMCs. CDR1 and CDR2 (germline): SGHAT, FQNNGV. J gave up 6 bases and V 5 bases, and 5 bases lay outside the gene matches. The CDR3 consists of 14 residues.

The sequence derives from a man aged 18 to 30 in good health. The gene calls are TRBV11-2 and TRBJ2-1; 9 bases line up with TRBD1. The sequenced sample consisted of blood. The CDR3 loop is CASSPGTGLNEQFF. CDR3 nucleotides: TGTGCCAGCAGCCCCGGGACAGGGCTCAATGAGCAGTTCTTC.